The text below deals with one T cell receptor beta chain. Its antigen is as yet unknown. The data belong to a study of T-cell reconstitution after alpha-beta-depleted transplantation in children. General study results and limits: The origin of high day-60 TCRbeta diversity in some patients lay in surviving recipient T cells and thymic progenitors. About two months after transplant, alpha-beta T cells reportedly came from several hundred expanded graft clones. One year after transplant, T-cell counts and diversity came mostly from newly produced T cells.

Unique molecular identifiers were used to barcode this TCRbeta library. TCRdb used MiXCR to reprocess the PCR reads, holding one entry per CDR3 protein. The top ten clones hold around a third of a sample with 530,000 or so distinct CDR3 sequences, roughly 27% of them seen once. The TCR originated in a boy less than two years old with Wiskott-Aldrich syndrome, due to receive a stem cell transplant. This sample comprised PBMCs, obtained before TCRalphabeta/CD19-depleted stem cell transplant.

This CDR3 is CASSSQKTAPGAGELFF. The CDR3 DNA reads as TGTGCCAGCAGTTCTCAGAAAACAGCTCCGGGTGCCGGGGAGCTGTTTTTT. The chain carries TRBV27 and TRBJ2-2, with unresolved D. The CDR3 sequence is 17 residues long. CDR1 MNHEY and CDR2 SMNVEV come from the germline V gene (reference sequence). Trimming shortened V by 4 bases and J by 6 bases, and 21 bases separated the two germline ends.